The clone carrying this T cell receptor (beta chain) occurred many times. Its antigen is not identified. Trimming removed 5 bases from V and 4 bases from J, with 11 bases in between. CDR1 is SGHTA, CDR2 FQGNSA, per germline. The CDR3 covers 13 residues. These data come from a study of blood T cells in healthy people across ages. Points from the study as a whole: Fewer expanded clones and more diversity marked long-lived versus aged donors. Researchers deemed the diversity estimates from one million T cells underestimates.

The authors ran a second PCR of 7 to 11 cycles using a sample-barcoded 5' primer and a J-beta primer mix. From each sample, at least 2.5 million paired-end reads containing CDR3 were obtained. Each CDR3 protein is one row after TCRdb ran MiXCR on the 5' RACE reads. The data hold some 1.5 million distinct CDR3 sequences, with 28% observed a single time. The sequence came from a woman in her twenties or thirties in good health. The genes are TRBV7-2 and TRBJ2-5; D might be TRBD1 (5 bases). The sequencing input was blood. CDR3 loop: CASSTQVRETQYF. For the CDR3, the DNA is TGTGCCAGCAGCACACAGGTCCGAGAGACCCAGTACTTC.